Listed here is a single T cell receptor beta chain. The same CDR3 is also encoded by other DNA sequences in this sample. The repertoire was sequenced with immunoSEQ multiplex PCR; TCRdb's copy has only in-frame clones and lacks some. The data show around 140,000 clones, under 90% seen once. These data come from a study of blood T cell repertoires in COVID-19. Study at large: The study drew acute and convalescent COVID-19 samples from the United States, Italy and Spain. PBMCs, B-cell-depleted T cells, or T cells were the source of the cDNA or gDNA that made up the material.

Sequencing was performed on peripheral blood. The clonotype comes from a human donor in a cohort sampled during active COVID-19.

CDR3 in DNA: TGTGCCAGCAGTGGAGGAGGGGACACTGAAGCTTTCTTT. This encodes CASSGGGDTEAFF. This chain connects TRBV2 to TRBJ1-1, with D perhaps TRBD1 (5 bases). Per the germline V gene, CDR1 is SNHLY and CDR2 is FYNNEI. V dropped 4 bases and J dropped 3 bases, with 9 bases sitting between them. This CDR3 has 13 residues. The entire variable domain, with the rest obtained from reference TRBV2 and TRBJ1-1, is as follows: EPEVTQTPSHQVTQMGQEVILRCVPISNHLYFYWYRQILGQKVEFLVSFYNNEISEKSEIFDDQFSVERPDGSNFTLKIRSTKLEDSAMYFCASSGGGDTEAFFGQGTRLTVV.